Given below is one T cell receptor beta chain in context. Its antigen target is currently unknown. No clone much larger than this one lies a single base away; base qualities are absent. This sample is drawn from a study of blood T cell repertoires in COVID-19 (dated by TCRdb to between 2020 and 2021). Broadly, across the study: Samples from collaborators originated in the United States, Italy and Spain and spanned both the acute and convalescent phases of COVID-19. The prospective study material was composed of cDNA or gDNA derived from T cells, B-cell-depleted T cells, or PBMCs. Deeply sampled blood TCRbeta repertoires from subjects exposed to, actively infected with, or recovered from COVID-19 were included in the dataset. The repertoires were released in a freely available public database intended as a resource for research on the immune response to SARS-CoV-2. Samples were obtained from the ongoing ImmuneRACE study (first 160 participants) and from about 1,300 subjects provided by 6 global collaborators. A de-identified subject ID, COVID-19 status, age in years and sex were almost always included in the sample metadata. Where HLA class I and class II types were available, the types were taken from metadata supplied by the sample provider, not from assay-based typing.

The V and J ends are trimmed by 2 bases and 6 bases, leaving 4 bases between them. The germline V gene provides CDR1 SGHDT and CDR2 YYEEEE. The CDR3 spans 11 residues, from the cysteine through the phenylalanine. Of the read, only the CDR3 DNA is kept; its 33 bases are in frame from base 1. TCRbeta CDR3 regions were amplified from genomic DNA by means of the immunoSEQ Assay, a bias-controlled multiplex PCR. In the authors' own workflow: Within the assay, amplification of reference gene primers was used to estimate how many nucleated cells each sample contained. To quantify the absolute abundance of each unique TCRbeta CDR3 rearrangement, sequence reads were collapsed and filtered. For each sample, productive Simpson clonality was calculated by taking the square root of Simpson's diversity index across productive rearrangements. In its TCRdb copy, this immuneACCESS table keeps in-frame sequences only and misses some clones. Where compared with another copy, unresolved V genes explain less than half of these, and the others have no known cause. V, J and clone size reflect that table, while D and trimming were determined from the DNA. For this sample there are about 160,000 clones; over 70% appear just once. The top ten constitute roughly 9.1% of the sample.

General findings and caveats noted by the study authors: Clinical and demographic metadata were provided uncurated, with the amount varying by source and participant.

Collaborating institutions collected whole blood in K2EDTA tubes following their own protocols. Collaborator samples were shipped for TCRbeta analysis as frozen whole blood, isolated PBMCs, or DNA extracted from either sample type. Material: peripheral blood. The V gene is TRBV5-6 and the J gene is TRBJ2-3; the D gene lacks a confident call. The TCR was taken from a woman of 80 years or more with active or convalescent COVID-19. The nucleotides read TGTGCCAGCAGCTTCTTGGATACGCAGTATTTT. Its coded protein is CASSFLDTQYF.